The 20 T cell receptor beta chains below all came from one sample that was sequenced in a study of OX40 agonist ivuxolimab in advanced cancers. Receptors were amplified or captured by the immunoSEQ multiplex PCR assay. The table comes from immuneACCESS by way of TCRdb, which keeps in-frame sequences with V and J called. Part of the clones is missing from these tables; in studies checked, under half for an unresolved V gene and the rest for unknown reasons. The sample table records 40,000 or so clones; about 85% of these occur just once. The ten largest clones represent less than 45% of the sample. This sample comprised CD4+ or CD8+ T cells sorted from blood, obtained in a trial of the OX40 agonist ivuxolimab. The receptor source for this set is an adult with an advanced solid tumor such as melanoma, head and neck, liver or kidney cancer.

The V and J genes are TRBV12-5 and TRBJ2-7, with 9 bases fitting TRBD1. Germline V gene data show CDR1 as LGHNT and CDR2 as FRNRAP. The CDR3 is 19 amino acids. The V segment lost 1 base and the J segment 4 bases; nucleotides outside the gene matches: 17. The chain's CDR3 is CASGLDRDREKHWGYEQYF. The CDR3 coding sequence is TGTGCTAGTGGTTTGGACCGGGACAGGGAGAAACATTGGGGTTACGAGCAGTACTTC.

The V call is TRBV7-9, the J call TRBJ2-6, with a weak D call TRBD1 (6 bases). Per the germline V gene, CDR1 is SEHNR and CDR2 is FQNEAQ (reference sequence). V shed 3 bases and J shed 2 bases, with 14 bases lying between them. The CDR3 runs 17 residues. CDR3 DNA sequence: TGTGCCAGCAGCTTTTTGGGGGCTGGGGCTGGGGCCAACGTCCTGACTTTC. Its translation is CASSFLGAGAGANVLTF.

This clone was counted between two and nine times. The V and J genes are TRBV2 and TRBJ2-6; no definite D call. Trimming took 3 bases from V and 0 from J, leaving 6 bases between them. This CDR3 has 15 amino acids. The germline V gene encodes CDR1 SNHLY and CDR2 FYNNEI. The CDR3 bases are TGTGCCAGCAGTGATTTGACCTCTGGGGCCAACGTCCTGACTTTC. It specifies CASSDLTSGANVLTF. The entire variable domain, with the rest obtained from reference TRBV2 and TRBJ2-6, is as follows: EPEVTQTPSHQVTQMGQEVILRCVPISNHLYFYWYRQILGQKVEFLVSFYNNEISEKSEIFDDQFSVERPDGSNFTLKIRSTKLEDSAMYFCASSDLTSGANVLTFGAGSRLTVL.

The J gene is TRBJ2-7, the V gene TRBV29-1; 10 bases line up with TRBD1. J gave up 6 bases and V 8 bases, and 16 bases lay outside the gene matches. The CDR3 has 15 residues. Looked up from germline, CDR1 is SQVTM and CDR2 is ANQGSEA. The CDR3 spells CSFKVGTGAMGEQYF. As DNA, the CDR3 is TGCAGCTTCAAGGTCGGGACAGGGGCGATGGGCGAGCAGTACTTC.

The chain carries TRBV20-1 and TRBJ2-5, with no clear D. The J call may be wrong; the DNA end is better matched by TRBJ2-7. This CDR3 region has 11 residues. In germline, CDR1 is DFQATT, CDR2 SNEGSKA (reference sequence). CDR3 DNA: TGCAGTTCGCCGCGGAACTACGAGCAGTACTTC. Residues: CSSPRNYEQYF.

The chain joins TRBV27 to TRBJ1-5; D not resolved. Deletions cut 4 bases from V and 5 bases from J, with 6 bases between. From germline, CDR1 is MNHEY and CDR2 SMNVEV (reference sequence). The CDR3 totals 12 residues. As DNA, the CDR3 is TGTGCCAGCAGTTCTGATGATCAGCCCCAGCATTTT. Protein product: CASSSDDQPQHF.

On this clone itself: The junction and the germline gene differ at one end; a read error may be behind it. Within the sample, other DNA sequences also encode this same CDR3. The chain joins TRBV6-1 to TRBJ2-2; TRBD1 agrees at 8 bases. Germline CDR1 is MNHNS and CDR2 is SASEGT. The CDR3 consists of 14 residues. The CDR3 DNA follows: TGCGCCAGCAATTCAGGGGGCTTCACCGGGGAGCTGTTTTTT. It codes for CASNSGGFTGELFF.

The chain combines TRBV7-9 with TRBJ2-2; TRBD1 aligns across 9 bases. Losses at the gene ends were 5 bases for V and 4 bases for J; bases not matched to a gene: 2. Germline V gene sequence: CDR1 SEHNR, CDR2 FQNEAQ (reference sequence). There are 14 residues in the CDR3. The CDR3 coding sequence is TGTGCCAGCAGCATGGGACAGGGCACCGGGGAGCTGTTTTTT. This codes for CASSMGQGTGELFF. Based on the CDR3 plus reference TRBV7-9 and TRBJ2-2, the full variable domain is DTGVSQNPRHKITKRGQNVTFRCDPISEHNRLYWYRQTLGQGPEFLTYFQNEAQLEKSRLLSDRFSAERPKGSFSTLEIQRTEQGDSAMYLCASSMGQGTGELFFGEGSRLTVL.

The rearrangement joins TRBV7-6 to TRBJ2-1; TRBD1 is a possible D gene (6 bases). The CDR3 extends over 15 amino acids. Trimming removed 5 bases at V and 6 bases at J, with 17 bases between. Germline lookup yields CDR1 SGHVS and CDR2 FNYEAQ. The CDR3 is CASSLTGNRLNEQFF. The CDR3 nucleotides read TGTGCCAGCAGCCTCACAGGGAACCGACTCAATGAGCAGTTCTTC.

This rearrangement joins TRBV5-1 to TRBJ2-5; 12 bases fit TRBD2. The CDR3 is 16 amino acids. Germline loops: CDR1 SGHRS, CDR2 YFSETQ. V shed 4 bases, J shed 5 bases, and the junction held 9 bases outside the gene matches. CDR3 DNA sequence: TGCGCCAGCAGCGTCGGGACTAGCGGGCTCATGGAGACCCAGTACTTC. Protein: CASSVGTSGLMETQYF.

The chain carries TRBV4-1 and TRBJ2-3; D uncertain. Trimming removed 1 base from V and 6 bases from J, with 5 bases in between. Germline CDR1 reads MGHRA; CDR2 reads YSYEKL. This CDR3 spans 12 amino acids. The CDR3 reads CASSQVFDTQYF. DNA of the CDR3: TGCGCCAGCAGCCAAGTCTTTGATACGCAGTATTTT.

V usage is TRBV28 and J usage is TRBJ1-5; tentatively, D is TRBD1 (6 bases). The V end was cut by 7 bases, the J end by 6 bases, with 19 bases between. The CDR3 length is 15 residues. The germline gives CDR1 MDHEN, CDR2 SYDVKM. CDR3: CASTRQVLSGQPQHF. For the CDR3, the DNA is TGTGCCAGCACCCGACAGGTCCTTTCGGGTCAGCCCCAGCATTTT.

In DNA form, the CDR3 reads TGTGCCAGCAGCTCGAGTCTCAGCACAGATACGCAGTATTTT. The encoded protein is CASSSSLSTDTQYF. The V and J genes are TRBV5-4 and TRBJ2-3; D uncertain. CDR3 length equals 14 residues. Germline lookup yields CDR1 SGHNT and CDR2 YYREEE (reference sequence). Trimming left V 3 bases short and J 0 bases short, with 8 bases between.

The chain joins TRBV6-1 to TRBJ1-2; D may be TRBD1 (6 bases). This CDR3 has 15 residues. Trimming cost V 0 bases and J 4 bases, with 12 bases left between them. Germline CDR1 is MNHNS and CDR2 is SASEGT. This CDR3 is CASSEAATGIYGYTF. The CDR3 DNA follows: TGTGCCAGCAGTGAAGCGGCGACAGGTATCTATGGCTACACCTTC.

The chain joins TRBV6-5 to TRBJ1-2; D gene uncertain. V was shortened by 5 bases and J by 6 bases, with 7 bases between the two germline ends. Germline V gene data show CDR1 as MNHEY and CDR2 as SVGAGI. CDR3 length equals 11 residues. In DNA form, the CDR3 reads TGTGCCAGCAGTCCTATGGATGGCTACACCTTC. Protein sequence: CASSPMDGYTF.

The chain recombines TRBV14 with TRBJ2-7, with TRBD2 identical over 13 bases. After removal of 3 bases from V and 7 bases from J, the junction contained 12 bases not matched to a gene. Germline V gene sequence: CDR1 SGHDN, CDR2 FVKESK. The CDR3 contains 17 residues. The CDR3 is CASSHSSLGLAGREQYF. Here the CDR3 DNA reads TGTGCCAGCAGCCACAGCTCCCTGGGACTAGCGGGAAGGGAGCAGTACTTC.

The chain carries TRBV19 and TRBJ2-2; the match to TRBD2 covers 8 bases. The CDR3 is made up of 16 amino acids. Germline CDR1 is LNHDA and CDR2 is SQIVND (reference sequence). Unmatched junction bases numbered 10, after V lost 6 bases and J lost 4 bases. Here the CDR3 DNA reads TGTGCCAGTAGCGTCCAAGCGGGGGCGGGCACCGGGGAGCTGTTTTTT. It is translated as CASSVQAGAGTGELFF.

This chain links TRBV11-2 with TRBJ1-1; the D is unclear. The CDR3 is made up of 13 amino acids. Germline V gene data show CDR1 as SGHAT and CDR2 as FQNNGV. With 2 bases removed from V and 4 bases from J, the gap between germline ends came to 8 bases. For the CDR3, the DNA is TGTGCCAGCAGCTTACTAGGGTCCACTGAAGCTTTCTTT. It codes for CASSLLGSTEAFF.

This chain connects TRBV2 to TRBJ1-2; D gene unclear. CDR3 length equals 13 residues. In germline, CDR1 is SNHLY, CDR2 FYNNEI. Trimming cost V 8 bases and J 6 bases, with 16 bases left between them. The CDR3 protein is CASRGSMPHGYTF. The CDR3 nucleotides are TGTGCCAGCCGGGGAAGCATGCCCCATGGCTACACCTTC.

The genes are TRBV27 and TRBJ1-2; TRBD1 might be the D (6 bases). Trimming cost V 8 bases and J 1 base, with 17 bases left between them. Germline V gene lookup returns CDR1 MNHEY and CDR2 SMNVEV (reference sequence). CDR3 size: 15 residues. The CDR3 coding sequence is TGTGCCAGCCTCCCGGGGGGGGCCTTTAACTATGGCTACACCTTC. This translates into CASLPGGAFNYGYTF.